This T cell receptor (beta chain) was profiled in a study of blood T cell repertoires in COVID-19. Participant ages covered roughly 18 to 89 years across some 25 US areas. Cohort assignment relied on participant-reported clinical history. The germline V gene encodes CDR1 SGHNT and CDR2 YENEEA. J gave up 4 bases and V 6 bases, and 6 bases lay outside the gene matches. The CDR3 spans 14 residues. TCRdb keeps only in-frame clones here, not all; method: immunoSEQ multiplex PCR. The sample carries under 300,000 clones, about 88% recorded once. This chain links TRBV11-3 with TRBJ2-3, with 8 bases that match TRBD1. The sample was PBMCs or T cells enriched from blood (not recorded which). The source is a woman aged 45-59 years who had recovered from COVID-19. This chain's CDR3 is CASSKTGGPDTQYF. Written as DNA, the CDR3 is TGTGCCAGCAGTAAAACAGGGGGTCCAGATACGCAGTATTTT.